This T cell receptor (beta chain) came from a study of blood T cell repertoires in COVID-19. Overall study: COVID-19 samples from acute and convalescent phases originated in the United States, Italy and Spain. PBMCs, B-cell-depleted T cells, or T cells provided the cDNA or gDNA that made up the material.

This CDR3 comprises 12 residues. Germline-derived CDR1 and CDR2 are SGHVS and FQNEAQ. The V gene lost 3 bases and the J gene lost 4 bases, with 6 bases spanning the gap. Study processing details: How many nucleated cells were present was estimated from reference gene primer amplification. Method: immunoSEQ multiplex PCR; TCRdb's copy keeps in-frame clones and lacks some. The DNA gave D and trimming, while V, J and clone size come from that table. The sample includes over 100,000 clones, 70% to 90% of them seen just once. The TCR was taken from a woman aged 60-70 years with acute or convalescent COVID-19. The material sequenced was peripheral blood. This sequence joins TRBV7-8 and TRBJ2-5; no clear D gene. For the CDR3, the DNA is TGTGCCAGCAGCTTGAGCCGAGAGACCCAGTACTTC. Translation: CASSLSRETQYF.